Below, one T cell receptor beta chain is given with its context. Its antigen is as yet unknown. The data were taken from a study of T cell responses to AZD1222 COVID-19 vaccine. Points from the study as a whole: The repertoires were collected only after the peak T cell response. Targeting of unmutated variant regions was reportedly seen in nearly half of spike-specific TCRs. Females made up more of the donors, who were largely white British, and clonal diversity may have come out too low.

Germline V gene sequence: CDR1 MNHEY, CDR2 SVGEGT. V was trimmed by 3 bases and J by 4 bases, leaving 9 bases between them. The CDR3 is 13 residues long. The table came from immunoSEQ multiplex PCR; TCRdb's copy has only in-frame clones and leaves some out. The profile shows 150,000 or so clones, just over 90% of them singletons. The TCR sequence derives from an adult in good health. This material consisted of peripheral blood, taken on day 0 of AZD1222 vaccination. The chain recombines TRBV6-2 or TRBV6-3 with TRBJ1-2; D call uncertain. The CDR3 protein is CASSYTGSYGYTF. CDR3 bases: TGTGCCAGCAGTTATACCGGGAGCTATGGCTACACCTTC.